This T cell receptor (beta chain) was profiled in a study of T cell repertoires in cytomegalovirus infection. Germline V gene sequence: CDR1 SGHRS, CDR2 YFSETQ. The V segment lost 5 bases and the J segment 3 bases; nucleotides outside the gene matches: 10. The CDR3 has 15 amino acids. Study-wide results and limits: CMV-specific TCR beta clonotypes restricted by HLA-C were the ones dominating the ex vivo response.

TCRdb reanalysed the reads using MiXCR and keeps one entry per CDR3 protein. This sample has 150,000 to 200,000 distinct CDR3 sequences; roughly 27% occur once, and the top ten carry 30% to 35%. Details on this clonotype: Its antigen is still unknown.

The sequenced sample consisted of PBMCs. This chain connects TRBV5-1 to TRBJ2-7, with 8 bases aligning to TRBD1. This clonotype originated in a human donor in good health (CMV status not recorded). Some clones in this sample may be carry-over from other donors' samples. The chain's CDR3 is CASSQEGTGVYEQYF. The CDR3 DNA is TGCGCCAGCAGTCAAGAAGGGACAGGAGTCTACGAGCAGTACTTC.